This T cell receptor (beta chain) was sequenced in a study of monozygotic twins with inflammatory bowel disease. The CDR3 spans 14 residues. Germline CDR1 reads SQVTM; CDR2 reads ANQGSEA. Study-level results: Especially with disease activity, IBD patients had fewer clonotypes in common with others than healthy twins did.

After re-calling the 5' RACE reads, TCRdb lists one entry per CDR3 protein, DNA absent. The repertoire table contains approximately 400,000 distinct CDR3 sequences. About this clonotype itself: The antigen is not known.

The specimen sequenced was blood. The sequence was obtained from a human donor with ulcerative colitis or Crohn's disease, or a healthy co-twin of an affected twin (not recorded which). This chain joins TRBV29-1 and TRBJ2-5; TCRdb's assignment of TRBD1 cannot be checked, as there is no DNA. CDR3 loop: CSVAYAGDSETQYF. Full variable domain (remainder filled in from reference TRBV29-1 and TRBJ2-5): SAVISQKPSRDICQRGTSLTIQCQVDSQVTMMFWYRQQPGQSLTLIATANQGSEATYESGFVIDKFPISRPNLTFSTLTVSNMSPEDSSIYLCSVAYAGDSETQYFGPGTRLLVL.